A single sample gave rise to the 11 T cell receptor beta chains below, sequenced in a study of OX40 agonist ivuxolimab in advanced cancers. TCRdb keeps only in-frame clones here, not all; method: immunoSEQ multiplex PCR. The table lists approximately 60,000 clones, roughly 80% of them singletons, with around 5% in the top ten. This sample comprised CD4+ or CD8+ T cells sorted from blood, obtained in a trial of the OX40 agonist ivuxolimab. The source is an adult with an advanced solid tumor such as melanoma, head and neck, liver or kidney cancer.

J is TRBJ2-5 and V is TRBV5-4, with D possibly called TRBD1 or TRBD2 (5 bases each). Germline V CDR1 and CDR2: SGHNT, YYREEE (reference sequence). V dropped 3 bases and J dropped 1 base, with 10 bases sitting between them. This CDR3 is 14 amino acids long. This CDR3 is CASSSGPTQETQYF. For the CDR3, the DNA is TGTGCCAGCAGCTCGGGACCCACCCAAGAGACCCAGTACTTC. Full variable domain (remainder filled in from reference TRBV5-4 and TRBJ2-5): ETGVTQSPTHLIKTRGQQVTLRCSSQSGHNTVSWYQQALGQGPQFIFQYYREEENGRGNFPPRFSGLQFPNYSSELNVNALELDDSALYLCASSSGPTQETQYFGPGTRLLVL.

The chain recombines TRBV9 with TRBJ2-3, with 10 nucleotides matching TRBD1. The CDR3 extends over 18 amino acids. Germline CDR1 reads SGDLS; CDR2 reads YYNGEE. Losses at the gene ends were 3 bases for V and 1 base for J; bases not matched to a gene: 11. This chain's CDR3 is CASSETGGAIVGTDTQYF. In nucleotides, the CDR3 is TGTGCCAGCAGCGAGACAGGGGGCGCGATCGTCGGCACAGATACGCAGTATTTT.

The chain combines TRBV27 with TRBJ2-7; 9 bases are a match to TRBD1. Germline values: CDR1 MNHEY, CDR2 SMNVEV (reference sequence). The CDR3 has 14 residues. The J segment lost 2 bases and the V segment lost 5 bases, leaving 4 bases of the junction unmatched. In nucleotides, the CDR3 is TGTGCCAGCAGTAGGACAGGGGCTACCTACGAGCAGTACTTC. Protein sequence: CASSRTGATYEQYF.

This chain connects TRBV27 to TRBJ1-3, with D unclear. Germline V CDR1 and CDR2: MNHEY, SMNVEV (reference sequence). This CDR3 spans 17 amino acids. The V and J ends lost 6 bases and 0 bases respectively, with 18 bases between them. The CDR3 sequence is CASRPLRDGGSGNTIYF. The CDR3, as DNA: TGTGCCAGCAGACCTCTTCGAGACGGAGGCTCTGGAAACACCATATATTTT.

The chain links TRBV7-9 to TRBJ1-4; possibly TRBD1 for D (6 bases). Germline CDR1 and CDR2: SEHNR and FQNEAQ (reference sequence). The germline V and J ends were trimmed by 3 bases and 8 bases, with 7 bases remaining between them. The CDR3 totals 12 residues. CDR3: CASSFGTEKLFF. The CDR3 region has the DNA TGTGCCAGCAGCTTCGGGACAGAAAAACTGTTTTTT.

V is TRBV5-1 and J is TRBJ2-2, with a weak D call TRBD2 (5 bases). This CDR3 is built from 17 residues. V dropped 2 bases and J dropped 4 bases, with 18 bases sitting between them. Germline CDR1 is SGHRS and CDR2 is YFSETQ. CDR3 protein: CASSLRDISGGTGELFF. CDR3 coding DNA: TGCGCCAGCAGCTTACGTGATATAAGCGGTGGCACCGGGGAGCTGTTTTTT.

This clone was counted a few times. The chain couples TRBV5-6 to TRBJ1-2; the D is unclear. The CDR3 has 12 residues. V was shortened by 0 bases and J by 8 bases, with 8 bases between the two germline ends. Germline V CDR1 and CDR2: SGHDT, YYEEEE. The CDR3 sequence: CASSLVPAGYTF. The DNA of the CDR3 is TGTGCCAGCAGCTTGGTCCCCGCGGGCTACACCTTC.

The J gene is TRBJ2-5, the V gene TRBV10-1; D is ambiguous. Germline CDR1 reads WNHNN; CDR2 reads SYGVQD (reference sequence). The CDR3 runs 15 residues. V lost 3 bases, J lost 2 bases, and 13 bases lay in between. CDR3 DNA: TGCGCCAGCAGTGACATTACGGGTTCTCAAGAGACCCAGTACTTC. This codes for CASSDITGSQETQYF.

The chain carries TRBV4-1 and TRBJ2-7; possibly TRBD1 or TRBD2 for D (5 bases each). CDR3 length equals 19 residues. Trimming took 3 bases from V and 9 from J, leaving 33 bases between them. CDR1 is MGHRA and CDR2 is YSYEKL in the germline V gene. CDR3 in DNA: TGCGCCAGCAGCCAGGGTCCCTCCGGGACGCTTCGATTGGGCCTCCGGCAGTACTTC. Translation gives CASSQGPSGTLRLGLRQYF.

V gene TRBV5-5 combines with J gene TRBJ2-7; tentatively, D is TRBD2 (6 bases). The CDR3 totals 14 residues. V lost 1 base and J 5 bases, leaving 13 bases between the germline ends. CDR1 and CDR2 (germline): SGHKS, YYEKEE (reference sequence). The CDR3 region is CASSLLWEADEQYF. The CDR3 DNA reads as TGTGCCAGCAGCTTGTTGTGGGAGGCGGACGAGCAGTACTTC.

The J gene is TRBJ2-1, the V gene TRBV11-2; the D is unclear. This CDR3 has 16 residues. V was pared by 2 bases and J by 0 bases, with 11 bases between. In germline, CDR1 is SGHAT, CDR2 FQNNGV. Here the CDR3 DNA reads TGTGCCAGCAGCTTAAAGACCCGGAGCTCCTACAATGAGCAGTTCTTC. This sequence encodes CASSLKTRSSYNEQFF.